The clone carrying this TCR beta chain was recorded once. V shed 0 bases, J shed 5 bases, and the junction held 8 bases outside the gene matches. This CDR3 contains 16 residues. Germline V gives CDR1 SGDLS, CDR2 YYNGEE. The sample comes from a study of patients and donors after allogeneic stem cell transplantation. TCRdb passed the RT-PCR reads through MiXCR, listing each CDR3 protein once. The sample includes approximately 160,000 distinct CDR3 sequences, approximately 31% of them seen just once. The chain employs TRBV9 and TRBJ2-7, with 10 nucleotides matching TRBD2. The clonotype comes from a human donor who was either an allogeneic HSCT recipient or a stem cell or donor lymphocyte infusion donor (not recorded which). It is not recorded whose cells these are; they may come from a transplant donor. Sample: blood, either unsorted or a sorted T cell fraction (not recorded which). The DNA for the CDR3 is TGTGCCAGCAGCGTAGGCGCTAGCGGGAGTATAAACGAGCAGTACTTC. Translation: CASSVGASGSINEQYF. The variable domain in full, with the rest retrieved from reference TRBV9 and TRBJ2-7, is DSGVTQTPKHLITATGQRVTLRCSPRSGDLSVYWYQQSLDQGLQFLIQYYNGEERAKGNILERFSAQQFPDLHSELNLSSLELGDSALYFCASSVGASGSINEQYFGPGTRLTVT.